This TCR beta chain was identified during a study of sequential checkpoint blockade in melanoma. About the research overall: Randomization was 1:1 between first-line nivolumab→ipilimumab and ipilimumab→nivolumab.

Treatment described: randomized to nivolumab then ipilimumab (arm A) or the reverse (arm B). No patient had prior DNA-damaging chemotherapy. From thawed PBMCs, live CD3+CD8+ cells negative for CD19 and CD56 were sorted. Generated by immunoSEQ multiplex PCR, the TCRdb table keeps only in-frame clones and is missing some. The table has fewer than 25,000 clones, over 80% seen once. With V trimmed by 7 bases and J by 4 bases, 8 bases remained unmatched. Germline CDR1 SNHLY, CDR2 FYNNEI. This CDR3 is built from 14 residues. The genes are TRBV2 and TRBJ1-1; 8 nucleotides match TRBD1. The specimen was CD8+ T cells sorted from blood (inferred from file names), collected from a patient given nivolumab and ipilimumab in sequence. The sequence came from a human donor with melanoma. The chain's CDR3 is CASKAGGRSTEAFF. The CDR3 DNA follows: TGTGCCAGCAAGGCAGGGGGCAGGAGCACTGAAGCTTTCTTT.